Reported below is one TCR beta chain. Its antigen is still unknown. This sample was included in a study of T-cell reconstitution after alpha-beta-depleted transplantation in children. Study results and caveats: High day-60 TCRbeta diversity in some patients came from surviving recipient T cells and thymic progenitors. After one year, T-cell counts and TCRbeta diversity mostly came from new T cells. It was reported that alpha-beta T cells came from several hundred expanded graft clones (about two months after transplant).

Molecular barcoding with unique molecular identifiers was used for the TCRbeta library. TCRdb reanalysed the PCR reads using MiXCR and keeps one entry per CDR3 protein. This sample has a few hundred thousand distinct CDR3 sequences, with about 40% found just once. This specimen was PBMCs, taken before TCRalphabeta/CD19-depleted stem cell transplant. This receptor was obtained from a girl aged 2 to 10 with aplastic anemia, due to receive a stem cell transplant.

CDR3 sequence: CAIMTGSYNEQFF. CDR3 coding DNA: TGTGCCATCATGACAGGATCCTACAATGAGCAGTTCTTC. This chain connects TRBV6-1 to TRBJ2-1; D is perhaps TRBD1 (6 bases). Germline loops: CDR1 MNHNS, CDR2 SASEGT. V lost 10 bases to trimming and J lost 1 base, with 11 bases between them. This CDR3 is 13 amino acids long.